The sequence of this TCR beta chain was determined in a study of T cell responses to AZD1222 COVID-19 vaccine. Study-wide results and limits: Among vaccine-associated CD4 TCRs, coverage spanned spike, with dominance at 160-218 and 743-854. Only a handful of AZD1222 recipients, several in all, had baseline seropositivity.

Sequencing used immunoSEQ multiplex PCR; TCRdb keeps in-frame clones, though not all of them. The sample shows around 140,000 clones, roughly 90% of them seen only once. CDR1 is SGHRS and CDR2 is YFSETQ in the germline V gene. Between the trimmed V and J ends, which lost 0 bases and 4 bases, there was a span of 4 bases. CDR3 size: 12 residues. Second-dose schedules of about 4 or about 12 weeks were combined. Comments on this clone: What it binds is unknown.

The origin of this receptor is an adult who received the AZD1222 COVID-19 vaccine. The sequences come from peripheral blood, collected 28 days after the second AZD1222 dose. The V and J genes are TRBV5-1 and TRBJ1-1; D is undetermined. CDR3: CASSLVSTEAFF. CDR3 coding DNA: TGCGCCAGCAGCTTGGTTAGCACTGAAGCTTTCTTT.